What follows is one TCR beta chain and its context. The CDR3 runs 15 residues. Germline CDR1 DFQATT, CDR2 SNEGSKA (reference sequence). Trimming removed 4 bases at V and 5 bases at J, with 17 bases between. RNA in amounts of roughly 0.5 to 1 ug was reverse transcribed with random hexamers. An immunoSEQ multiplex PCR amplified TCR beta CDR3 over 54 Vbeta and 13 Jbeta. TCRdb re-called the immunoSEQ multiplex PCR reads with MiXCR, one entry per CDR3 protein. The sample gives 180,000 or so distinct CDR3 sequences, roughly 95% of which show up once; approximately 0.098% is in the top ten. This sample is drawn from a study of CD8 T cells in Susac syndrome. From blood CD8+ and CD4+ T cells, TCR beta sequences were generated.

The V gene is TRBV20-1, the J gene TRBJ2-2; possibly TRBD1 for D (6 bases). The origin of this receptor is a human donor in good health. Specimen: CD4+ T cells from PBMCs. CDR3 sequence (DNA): TGCAGTGCTACAACCTTATCAAGGGGGACCGGGGAGCTGTTTTTT. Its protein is CSATTLSRGTGELFF.